This is a list of T cell receptor beta chains from one sample in a study of blood T cell repertoires in COVID-19. The method was immunoSEQ multiplex PCR; TCRdb's version includes in-frame clones alone and lacks a portion of them. The table has 35,000 to 50,000 clones, 69% seen once. Sequencing used peripheral blood. The source of these receptors is a man at least 80 years old with acute or convalescent COVID-19. Both conserved end residues are part of each CDR3. A D gene is named only where the DNA matches it firmly. Some rows mark clone size as missing; the rest say once, few, many or name a class of expanded clone.

TRBV4-2	NA	NA	TRBJ1-1	TGTGCCAGCAGCCAAGGACAGTTGAACACTGAAGCTTTCTTT	CASSQGQLNTEAFF
TRBV11-3	few	TRBD1	TRBJ1-1	TGTGCCAGCAGCCCTGGGTTTGGGACAGGGAGAAAAGGTGAAGCTTTCTTT	CASSPGFGTGRKGEAFF
TRBV7-9	NA	TRBD2	TRBJ2-3	TGTGCCAGCAGCTTAGGCGGGGGGGCAGTAGATACGCAGTATTTT	CASSLGGGAVDTQYF
TRBV14	few	NA	TRBJ2-7	TGTGCCAGCAGCCAAAACAACTACGAGCAGTACTTC	CASSQNNYEQYF
TRBV6-5	NA	NA	TRBJ1-5	TGTGCCAGCAGTTACATACAGGGACGGGATCAGCCCCAGCATTTT	CASSYIQGRDQPQHF
TRBV4-1	NA	TRBD1	TRBJ1-3	TGCGCCAGCAGCCAAGATCAGACCCAGGGCAGGGGGCGGCGGGTCTCTGGAAACACCATATATTTT	CASSQDQTQGRGRRVSGNTIYF
TRBV6-5	NA	NA	TRBJ2-2	TGTGCCAGCAGTTATTTAGCGGATGGCACCGGGGAGCTGTTTTTT	CASSYLADGTGELFF
TRBV5-4	NA	TRBD2	TRBJ2-3	TGTGCCAGCAGCTTGGCCGCGGGGGGTGACACAGATACGCAGTATTTT	CASSLAAGGDTDTQYF
TRBV5-1	few	TRBD2	TRBJ2-3	TGCGCCAGCAGCGGAGGGACTAGCGGGGGGGCCATGGATACGCAGTATTTT	CASSGGTSGGAMDTQYF
TRBV4-2	few	NA	TRBJ2-5	TGTGCCAGCAGCCAAGCACTTCTCCAAGAGACCCAGTACTTC	CASSQALLQETQYF
TRBV10-3	NA	NA	TRBJ1-1	TGTGCCATCAGCCGAAGTGAGGAGGGTGAAGCTTTCTTT	CAISRSEEGEAFF
TRBV5-4	NA	TRBD2	TRBJ2-7	TGTGCCAGCAGCTTGGCGCTAGCGGGATCCTACGAGCAGTACTTC	CASSLALAGSYEQYF
TRBV30	NA	NA	TRBJ1-3	TGTGCCTGGAACGGTGCTGGTGGAAACACCATATATTTT	CAWNGAGGNTIYF
TRBV7-2	few	NA	TRBJ1-5	TGTGCCAGCAGCTCCCGACTCAATCAGCCCCAGCATTTT	CASSSRLNQPQHF
TRBV9	few	NA	TRBJ1-1	TGTGCCAGCAGCGTAGCCCCGTTAGACAGAGAAGCTTTCTTT	CASSVAPLDREAFF
TRBV11-2	NA	NA	TRBJ1-1	TGTGCCAGCAGCTTAGACCCTAGGGGTACTGAAGCTTTCTTT	CASSLDPRGTEAFF
TRBV7-2	few	TRBD1	TRBJ2-7	TGTGCCAGCAGCCGGGACAGGGGGCGCGTGCAGTACTTC	CASSRDRGRVQYF
TRBV7-9	NA	NA	TRBJ2-5	TGTGCCAGTCGACGAGGGATGGAGACCCAGTACTTC	CASRRGMETQYF
TRBV9	NA	NA	TRBJ2-5	TGTGCCAGCAGCGATCCCAGGGGCCACCAAGAGACCCAGTACTTC	CASSDPRGHQETQYF
TRBV12-5	NA	TRBD1	TRBJ1-2	TGTGCTAGTGGTCCCCCGGGACAGACCATCGGCTACACCTTC	CASGPPGQTIGYTF
TRBV6-6	NA	NA	TRBJ2-4	TGTGCCAGCAGTTACTCGATGTCAGGGGCGAAAGGCATTCAGTACTTC	CASSYSMSGAKGIQYF
TRBV28	few	TRBD2	TRBJ2-7	TGTGCCAGCAGTCCAGGACTAGCGGGGGCTAGGGAGCAGTACTTC	CASSPGLAGAREQYF
TRBV18	NA	TRBD1	TRBJ1-2	TGTGCCAGCTCGCCGGGACAGTCCTATGGCTACACCTTC	CASSPGQSYGYTF
TRBV2	few	TRBD1	TRBJ1-1	TGTGCCAGCAGTTCGGACAGGAAGAACACTGAAGCTTTCTTT	CASSSDRKNTEAFF
TRBV19	NA	NA	TRBJ1-4	TGTGCCAGTAGATACGGCGGTAATGAAAAACTGTTTTTT	CASRYGGNEKLFF
TRBV7-9	medium-sized	TRBD2	TRBJ2-3	TGTGCCAGCAGCTTTACGGGAGGAGCAGATACGCAGTATTTT	CASSFTGGADTQYF